The present T cell receptor (beta chain) was sequenced within a study of beta chain features in type 1 diabetes. Turning to the study itself: Patients did not differ from healthy donors in age, gender or cell yield. Sorted cells from all samples, numbering 107,917,701, were examined. Notes on the study in general: Shorter templates might be favored by PCR, and equally so in patients and in controls. Over-representation of high TCR-expressing cells was a possible consequence of cDNA sequencing.

On this clone: The antigen is undetermined.

After removal of 5 bases from V and 3 bases from J, the junction contained 7 bases not matched to a gene. Germline CDR1 SGHTA, CDR2 FQGNSA. The CDR3 runs to 15 residues. The sequenced template was cDNA made from the entire isolated RNA. Method: immunoSEQ multiplex PCR; TCRdb's copy keeps in-frame clones and lacks some. The table shows 450,000 or so clones, with about an eighth occurring only once. The origin of this receptor is a woman aged 18-29 years in good health. Sequenced material: naive CD4+ T cells from blood. The chain employs TRBV7-2 and TRBJ1-2; 9 bases are a match to TRBD1. The CDR3: CASSAGQGRDYGYTF. The CDR3 nucleotides are TGTGCCAGCAGCGCGGGACAGGGAAGGGACTATGGCTACACCTTC. The whole variable domain, remainder taken from reference TRBV7-2 and TRBJ1-2, is GAGVSQSPSNKVTEKGKDVELRCDPISGHTALYWYRQSLGQGLEFLIYFQGNSAPDKSGLPSDRFSAERTGGSVSTLTIQRTQQEDSAVYLCASSAGQGRDYGYTFGSGTRLTVV.